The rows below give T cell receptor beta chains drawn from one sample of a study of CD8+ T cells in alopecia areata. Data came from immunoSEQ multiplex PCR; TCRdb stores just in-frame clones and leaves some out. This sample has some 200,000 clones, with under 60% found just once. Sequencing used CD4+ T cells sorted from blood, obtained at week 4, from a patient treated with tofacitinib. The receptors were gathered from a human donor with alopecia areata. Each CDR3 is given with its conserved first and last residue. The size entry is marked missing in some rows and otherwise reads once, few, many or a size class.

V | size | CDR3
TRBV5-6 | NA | CASSLNPSGNYEQYF
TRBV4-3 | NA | CASSQDRGYGYTF
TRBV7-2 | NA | CASSLGFQYTDTQYF
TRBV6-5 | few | CASRAYRGMNTEAFF
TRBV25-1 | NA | CASSELGVNTGELFF
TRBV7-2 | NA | CASSFPSGGGAFF
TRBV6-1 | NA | CASTLRNAYNSPLHF
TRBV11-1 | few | CASSLEGETQYF
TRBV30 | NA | CAWKVDTGSTEAFF
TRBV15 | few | CATSRDLVNTEAFF
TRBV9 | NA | CASSVENTGELFF
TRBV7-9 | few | CASSLRTSGNIQYF
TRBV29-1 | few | CSVEDRGGGAFF
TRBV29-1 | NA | CSVGTGSAEQFF
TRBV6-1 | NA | CASSEAVGTPTYEQYF
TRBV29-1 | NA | CSVGEGSGYGYTF
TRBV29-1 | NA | CSVDKDTDTQYF
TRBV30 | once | CAWSLSGGLGYTF
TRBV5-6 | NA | CASSRGIEQYF
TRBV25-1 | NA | CASSDGGYTEAFF
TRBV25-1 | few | CASSVLGPYEQYF
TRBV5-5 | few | CASSLVLAGGQPQHF
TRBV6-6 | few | CASSQHPGTGDTEAFF
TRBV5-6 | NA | CASSSWKDREFGIQYF
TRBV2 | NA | CATRTVSNQPQHF
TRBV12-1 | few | CASGSLCGNSYEQYF
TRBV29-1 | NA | CSSGQVSDTQYF
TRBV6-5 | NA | CASSYRTAVSETQYF
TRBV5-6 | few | CASTLRTSNEKLFF
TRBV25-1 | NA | CASTSAGVYGYTF
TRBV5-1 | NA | CASTLGQGDSYEQYF
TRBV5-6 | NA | CASSFGQVAEQYF
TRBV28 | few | CASTSSGGLFSYEQYF
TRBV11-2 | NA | CASSLVTSGLNEQFF
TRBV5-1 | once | CASRNLRSWYGYTF
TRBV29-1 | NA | CSASGVSANTGELFF
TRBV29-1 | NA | CSTGDRVGSPLHF
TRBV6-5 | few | CASSYAGRSTDTQYF
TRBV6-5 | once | CASSTTGEGTQYF
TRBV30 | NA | CAWTRRDSATYEQYF
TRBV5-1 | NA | CASSSGQGGLNTEAFF
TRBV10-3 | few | CAISESLADPTF
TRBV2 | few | CASRLEQGAGTQYF
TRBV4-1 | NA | CASSQEGQYGYTF
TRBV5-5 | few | CASSLGPGQGYGYTF
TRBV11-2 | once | CASSPQGAGYEQYF
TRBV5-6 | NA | CASSPLRTGDQETQYF
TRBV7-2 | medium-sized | CASSLMGGHEQFF
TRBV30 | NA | CAWSLGFSDSPLHF
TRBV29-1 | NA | CSVVGSGANVLTF
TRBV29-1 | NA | CSVDTGGAGNEQFF
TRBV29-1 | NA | CSVTALRDTEAFF
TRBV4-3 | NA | CASSQDTSSGGYGYTF
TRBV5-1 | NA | CASMGGSGYTF
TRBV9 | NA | CASSVGLGGNQPQHF
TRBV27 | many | CASSLWDNTEAFF